The 11 T cell receptor beta chains presented below share a single source sample, sequenced in a study of cytomegalovirus exposure and HLA in healthy donors. Some clones are missing from TCRdb's copy, which holds only in-frame ones; the method was immunoSEQ multiplex PCR. The data hold 55,000 to 65,000 clones, with around 94% observed a single time. The sequencing input was PBMCs. These receptors all come from a man between 18 and 35 years old in good health and CMV-seronegative.

This sequence joins TRBV15 and TRBJ2-5; the match to TRBD1 covers 7 bases. The CDR3 consists of 17 residues. The V gene end was trimmed by 3 bases and the J gene end by 5 bases; junction bases not matched to a gene: 15. Per the germline V gene, CDR1 is LNHNV and CDR2 is YYDKDF (reference sequence). The CDR3 DNA is TGTGCCACCAGCAGGCTTTCACAGGGGACGGGGCAGGAGACCCAGTACTTC. This gives the protein CATSRLSQGTGQETQYF.

This clone was seen only once. The chain uses TRBV6-5 and TRBJ2-5; 7 bases line up with TRBD1. The CDR3 loop spans 14 amino acids. Germline CDR1 MNHEY, CDR2 SVGAGI. V gave up 4 bases and J gave up 7 bases; unmatched junction bases: 9. The CDR3 sequence is CASSSFRGWATQYF. In nucleotides, the CDR3 is TGTGCCAGCAGTTCATTCAGGGGGTGGGCGACCCAGTACTTC.

This clone was detected only once. The gene calls are TRBV28 and TRBJ1-2, with TRBD1 as a possible D gene (6 bases). Germline-derived CDR1 and CDR2 are MDHEN and SYDVKM. CDR3 length: 12 residues. V gave up 7 bases and J gave up 9 bases, with 15 bases separating them. The CDR3 loop reads CASNAGQPSYTF. The DNA of the CDR3 is TGTGCCAGCAACGCCGGACAGCCCAGCTACACCTTC.

This clone appeared once. The chain uses TRBV9 and TRBJ2-3; 9 bases are shared with TRBD2. Trimming at V came to 3 bases and at J to 1 base, leaving 9 bases not matched to a gene. The CDR3 is 17 residues long. Per germline, CDR1 SGDLS and CDR2 YYNGEE. CDR3: CASSAGIAGVGTDTQYF. In DNA form, the CDR3 reads TGTGCCAGCAGCGCGGGAATAGCGGGAGTCGGCACAGATACGCAGTATTTT.

This chain links TRBV2 with TRBJ2-7; 7 positions match TRBD1. J lost 0 bases, V lost 4 bases, and 9 bases had no gene match. Per the germline V gene, CDR1 is SNHLY and CDR2 is FYNNEI. The CDR3 totals 16 residues. The chain's CDR3 is CASSALGQAISYEQYF. The CDR3, as DNA: TGTGCCAGCAGTGCGCTCGGACAGGCGATCTCCTACGAGCAGTACTTC.

The chain joins TRBV6-5 to TRBJ1-2; no clear D. The CDR3 covers 14 residues. Germline assignment: CDR1 MNHEY and CDR2 SVGAGI. Trimming took off 2 bases at V and 6 bases at J, with 13 bases between the two ends. CDR3 protein: CASSYEGGTNGYTF. The DNA for the CDR3 is TGTGCCAGCAGTTACGAGGGAGGAACAAATGGCTACACCTTC.

V gene TRBV12-1 combines with J gene TRBJ2-1; the table's D call of TRBD2 was not tested on the DNA. TRBV12-1 has pseudogene status. CDR3 length: 17 residues. CDR3 in amino acids: CASSFERDCRSYNEQFF. The CDR3 DNA reads as TGTGCCAGCAGCTTTGAAAGGGACTGTCGGTCCTACAATGAGCAGTTCTTC.

The rearrangement joins TRBV5-1 to TRBJ2-1; 9 nucleotides line up with TRBD1. The junction had 5 bases not matched to a gene; V was cut back by 0 bases and J by 4 bases. This CDR3 has 16 residues. The germline V gene has CDR1 SGHRS and CDR2 YFSETQ. The CDR3 sequence is CASSLEPGTGYNEQFF. The CDR3 coding sequence is TGCGCCAGCAGCTTGGAACCCGGGACAGGGTACAATGAGCAGTTCTTC. The variable domain in full, with the rest retrieved from reference TRBV5-1 and TRBJ2-1, is KAGVTQTPRYLIKTRGQQVTLSCSPISGHRSVSWYQQTPGQGLQFLFEYFSETQRNKGNFPGRFSGRQFSNSRSEMNVSTLELGDSALYLCASSLEPGTGYNEQFFGPGTRLTVL.

This chain joins TRBV16 and TRBJ2-7, with TRBD1 identical over 8 bases. Germline-derived CDR1 and CDR2 are KGHSY and FQNENV. The CDR3 extends over 15 amino acids. Trimming removed 1 base from V and 6 bases from J; junction bases left unmatched: 8. As DNA, the CDR3 is TGTGCCAGCAGCCAATTTCAGGACAGGGCAAGCGAGCAGTACTTC. Translating it yields CASSQFQDRASEQYF.

The V and J genes are TRBV7-2 and TRBJ2-7; 8 bases are shared with TRBD2. The CDR3 extends over 14 amino acids. CDR1 is SGHTA and CDR2 is FQGNSA in the germline V gene. V was pared by 7 bases and J by 3 bases, with 8 bases of the junction left unmatched. This chain's CDR3 is CASTSPGTSYEQYF. The DNA of the CDR3 is TGTGCCAGCACCTCCCCGGGGACTAGCTACGAGCAGTACTTC.

The V gene is TRBV7-9, the J gene TRBJ2-3; D gene unclear. V was pared by 5 bases and J by 2 bases, with 17 bases between. The CDR3 loop spans 16 amino acids. CDR1 is SEHNR and CDR2 is FQNEAQ in the germline V gene (reference sequence). The CDR3 sequence is CASSPDGGVLTDTQYF. CDR3 DNA sequence: TGTGCCAGCAGCCCCGATGGCGGCGTACTCACAGATACGCAGTATTTT.